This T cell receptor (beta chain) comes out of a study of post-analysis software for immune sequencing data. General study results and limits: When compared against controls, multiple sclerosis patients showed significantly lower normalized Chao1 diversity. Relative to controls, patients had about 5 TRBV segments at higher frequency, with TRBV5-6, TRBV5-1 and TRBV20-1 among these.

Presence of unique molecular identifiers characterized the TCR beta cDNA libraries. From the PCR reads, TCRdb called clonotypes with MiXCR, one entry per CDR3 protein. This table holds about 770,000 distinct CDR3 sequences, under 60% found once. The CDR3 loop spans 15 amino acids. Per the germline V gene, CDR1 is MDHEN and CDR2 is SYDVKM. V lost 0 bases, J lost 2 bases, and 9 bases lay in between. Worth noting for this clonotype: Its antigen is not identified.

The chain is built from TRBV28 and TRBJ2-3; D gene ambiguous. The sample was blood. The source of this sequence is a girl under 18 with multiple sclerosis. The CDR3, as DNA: TGTGCCAGCAGTTTATGGGGCCGAACCACAGATACGCAGTATTTT. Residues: CASSLWGRTTDTQYF.